This TCR beta chain was recorded in a study of T-cell reconstitution after alpha-beta-depleted transplantation in children. Study-wide results and limits: Reportedly, roughly two months post-transplant, alpha-beta T cells arose from several hundred expanded graft clones.

This clonotype was recorded only once. No antigen is known for it. Germline-derived CDR1 and CDR2 are SQVTM and ANQGSEA. The V and J ends lost 3 bases and 2 bases respectively, with 9 bases between them. This CDR3 is built from 13 residues. The TCRbeta library was prepared with unique molecular identifiers. TCRdb reanalysed the PCR reads using MiXCR and keeps one entry per CDR3 protein. The table records a few hundred thousand distinct CDR3 sequences, approximately 41% of them present only once. The rearrangement joins TRBV29-1 to TRBJ2-3; the D gene is possibly TRBD1 (5 bases). The receptor was isolated from a girl aged 2 to 9 with aplastic anemia, due to receive a stem cell transplant. The input for sequencing was PBMCs, taken before TCRalphabeta/CD19-depleted stem cell transplant. The CDR3 spells CSVEAGPTDTQYF. The DNA for the CDR3 is TGCAGCGTTGAGGCAGGGCCCACAGATACGCAGTATTTT.